One sample yielded the 25 T cell receptor beta chains listed below, sequenced in a study of T cell responses to AZD1222 COVID-19 vaccine. Only in-frame clones appear in the TCRdb table, and some are missing; sequencing was by immunoSEQ multiplex PCR. There are about 69,000 clones in the sample; 80% occur only once, and more than 12% lies in the top ten. The specimen comprised peripheral blood, sampled 28 days after the second AZD1222 dose. These receptors were collected from an adult who received the AZD1222 COVID-19 vaccine.

The genes are TRBV3-1 (or the pseudogene TRBV3-2) and TRBJ2-7; 7 bases align to TRBD2. The CDR3 consists of 13 residues. CDR1 LGHDT and CDR2 YNNKEL come from the germline V gene (reference sequence). After removal of 7 bases from V and 4 bases from J, the junction contained 7 bases not matched to a gene. The CDR3 coding sequence is TGTGCCAGCACCCGAAGCGGGGATTACGAGCAGTACTTC. Amino acids: CASTRSGDYEQYF.

This chain uses TRBV6-5 with TRBJ2-5; tentatively, D is TRBD1 or TRBD2 (6 bases each). This CDR3 has 15 residues. Trimming removed 2 bases at V and 6 bases at J, with 16 bases between. Germline lookup yields CDR1 MNHEY and CDR2 SVGAGI. The DNA of the CDR3 is TGTGCCAGCAGTTACGCGTCAAGGGGGGTGAAGACCCAGTACTTC. Encoded protein: CASSYASRGVKTQYF.

V usage is TRBV10-3 and J usage is TRBJ1-1, with unresolved D. With 4 bases removed from V and 7 bases from J, the gap between germline ends came to 13 bases. Germline assignment: CDR1 ENHRY and CDR2 SYGVKD. The CDR3 runs 13 residues. The CDR3 loop is CAISGFPPNEAFF. In DNA, the CDR3 is TGTGCCATCAGTGGGTTTCCACCGAATGAAGCTTTCTTT.

The rearrangement links TRBV5-8 to TRBJ1-6; 7 nucleotides agree with TRBD1. The germline V gene has CDR1 SGHTS and CDR2 YDEGEE. The CDR3 sequence is 15 residues long. The trim removed 1 base at V and 9 bases at J, leaving 7 bases unmatched. Here the CDR3 DNA reads TGTGCCAGCAGCTTGCAGGGGGGTCGTTCTTCACCCCTCCACTTT. Translation gives CASSLQGGRSSPLHF. The variable domain in full, completed from reference TRBV5-8 and TRBJ1-6, reads EAGVTQSPTHLIKTRGQQATLRCSPISGHTSVYWYQQALGLGLQFLLWYDEGEERNRGNFPPRFSGRQFPNYSSELNVNALELEDSALYLCASSLQGGRSSPLHFGNGTRLTVT.

The chain links TRBV6-5 to TRBJ2-3; D is undetermined. V was clipped by 6 bases and J by 2 bases, with 12 bases between them. The CDR3 covers 14 residues. Germline CDR1 and CDR2: MNHEY and SVGAGI. The CDR3 DNA is TGTGCCAGCAGCGGCGGTGAGGCCACAGATACGCAGTATTTT. This encodes CASSGGEATDTQYF.

The chain is built from TRBV10-3 and TRBJ1-4, with TRBD1 identical over 8 bases. Germline values: CDR1 ENHRY, CDR2 SYGVKD. CDR3 length equals 13 residues. Germline trimming cut 8 bases from V and 7 bases from J; bases unmatched to any gene: 6. The CDR3 reads CAIGGQGGEKLFF. CDR3 in DNA: TGTGCCATCGGCGGACAGGGCGGTGAAAAACTGTTTTTT.

This clone has a single count. The chain couples TRBV30 to TRBJ1-4; TRBD1 is a possible D gene (6 bases). Trimming cost V 3 bases and J 0 bases, with 23 bases left between them. The CDR3 has 19 amino acids. Germline loops: CDR1 GTSNPN, CDR2 SVGIG (reference sequence). CDR3 sequence: CAWRTITGTNPATNEKLFF. The CDR3 DNA reads TGTGCCTGGAGAACGATCACCGGGACAAATCCTGCAACTAATGAAAAACTGTTTTTT.

The chain combines TRBV5-6 with TRBJ1-5; TRBD1 matches at 10 bases. Unmatched junction bases numbered 9, after V lost 2 bases and J lost 7 bases. This CDR3 spans 16 amino acids. The germline CDR1 and CDR2 sequences are SGHDT and YYEEEE. The CDR3 protein is CASSFSGTGVGQPQHF. The CDR3 DNA sequence: TGTGCCAGCAGCTTCTCCGGGACAGGGGTCGGACAGCCCCAGCATTTT.

The CDR3 nucleotides read TGTGCCAGCAGCTCCGGACTGTATTCACCCCTCCACTTT. This encodes CASSSGLYSPLHF. The gene calls are TRBV5-8 and TRBJ1-6; D not resolved. The V end lost 3 bases, the J end lost 8 bases, and 9 bases lay between the germline ends. This CDR3 region has 13 residues. The germline gives CDR1 SGHTS, CDR2 YDEGEE.

This clone was seen only a few times. The chain recombines TRBV12-5 with TRBJ2-3; 8 bases align to TRBD2. V shed 9 bases, J shed 1 base, and the junction held 9 bases outside the gene matches. Germline loops: CDR1 LGHNT, CDR2 FRNRAP. The CDR3 contains 15 residues. The CDR3 loop reads CASGGGLSGTDTQYF. As DNA, the CDR3 is TGTGCTAGCGGGGGGGGGCTGAGTGGCACAGATACGCAGTATTTT.

This clone was detected only a few times. The chain has TRBV29-1 and TRBJ1-4, with a weak D call TRBD1 (6 bases). Germline CDR1 SQVTM, CDR2 ANQGSEA. This CDR3 comprises 13 residues. V was cut by 3 bases and J by 6 bases, with 11 bases left in between. The CDR3 loop is CSVESGAHEKLFF. The CDR3 DNA is TGCAGCGTTGAGTCAGGGGCTCATGAAAAACTGTTTTTT.

The chain is built from TRBV30 and TRBJ1-2, with no clear D. CDR1 is GTSNPN, CDR2 SVGIG, per germline (reference sequence). V was trimmed by 2 bases and J by 2 bases, leaving 12 bases between them. CDR3 length: 14 amino acids. CDR3 in amino acids: CAWSYGRGNYGYTF. The CDR3, as DNA: TGTGCCTGGAGTTACGGCCGGGGAAACTATGGCTACACCTTC.

The chain has TRBV9 and TRBJ2-3; possibly TRBD2 for D (6 bases). The ends were cut back, 1 base at V and 2 bases at J, with 11 bases in the middle. CDR3 length: 15 amino acids. Germline lookup yields CDR1 SGDLS and CDR2 YYNGEE. The CDR3 loop is CASSVRRGLTDTQYF. CDR3 nucleotide sequence: TGTGCCAGCAGCGTAAGGCGGGGTCTCACAGATACGCAGTATTTT.

This chain uses TRBV28 with TRBJ2-1; D is uncertain. This CDR3 has 15 amino acids. Trimming took 5 bases from V and 0 from J, leaving 11 bases between them. Germline V gene data show CDR1 as MDHEN and CDR2 as SYDVKM. CDR3 sequence (DNA): TGTGCCAGCAGTCCCGCTGGGAACTCCTACAATGAGCAGTTCTTC. It yields the protein CASSPAGNSYNEQFF.

This rearrangement joins TRBV5-1 to TRBJ1-1; the D gene is possibly TRBD1 (5 bases). This CDR3 comprises 15 residues. The germline V and J ends were trimmed by 4 bases and 4 bases, with 17 bases remaining between them. From germline, CDR1 is SGHRS and CDR2 YFSETQ. CDR3 sequence reads: CASSPDGGFITEAFF. Here the CDR3 DNA reads TGCGCCAGCAGCCCGGACGGGGGATTTATCACTGAAGCTTTCTTT.

This chain joins TRBV19 and TRBJ2-4; D may be TRBD1 or TRBD2 (7 bases each). The CDR3 is 15 amino acids. CDR1 LNHDA and CDR2 SQIVND come from the germline V gene (reference sequence). The V end was cut by 7 bases, the J end by 7 bases, with 20 bases between. The CDR3 spells CASTSGEGQRNIQYF. CDR3 in DNA: TGTGCCAGTACCTCTGGGGAGGGACAGAGGAACATTCAGTACTTC.

The J gene is TRBJ1-6, the V gene TRBV10-1; 7 bases fit TRBD1. V lost 5 bases and J lost 7; bases outside the gene matches: 5. Germline V gives CDR1 WNHNN, CDR2 SYGVQD (reference sequence). This CDR3 is 14 amino acids long. The CDR3 DNA follows: TGCGCCAGCAGTTCCGGGACAGTCAATTCACCCCTCCACTTT. It translates to CASSSGTVNSPLHF.

V usage is TRBV19 and J usage is TRBJ2-3, with D possibly being TRBD2 (8 bases). CDR1 LNHDA and CDR2 SQIVND come from the germline V gene (reference sequence). CDR3 size: 19 residues. V lost 5 bases and J lost 5, with 29 bases in between. DNA of the CDR3: TGTGCCAGTAGTCGCAGGGGGTTGAATTTTGCGGGGGGTTTAGATACGCAGTATTTT. Translated, it gives CASSRRGLNFAGGLDTQYF.

The chain has TRBV5-4 and TRBJ2-5, with D maybe TRBD1 (6 bases). The CDR3 totals 13 residues. Germline-derived CDR1 and CDR2 are SGHNT and YYREEE (reference sequence). V was trimmed by 0 bases and J by 8 bases, leaving 11 bases between them. CDR3 sequence reads: CASSLARDNTQYF. The DNA for the CDR3 is TGTGCCAGCAGCTTGGCCCGGGACAATACCCAGTACTTC.

The V call is TRBV7-8, the J call TRBJ1-2; TRBD1 matches 7 bases. The CDR3 is made up of 13 amino acids. With 5 bases clipped from V and 4 bases from J, the junction kept 4 bases outside the gene matches. CDR1 and CDR2 from the germline V gene are SGHVS and FQNEAQ. CDR3 bases: TGTGCCAGCAGCCCAGGGGGTAGCTATGGCTACACCTTC. It yields the protein CASSPGGSYGYTF. The full variable domain, in which reference TRBV7-8 and TRBJ1-2 provide the parts outside the CDR3, is GAGVSQSPRYKVAKRGQDVALRCDPISGHVSLFWYQQALGQGPEFLTYFQNEAQLDKSGLPSDRFFAERPEGSVSTLKIQRTQQEDSAVYLCASSPGGSYGYTFGSGTRLTVV.

The CDR3 reads CASSYGGMNTEAFF. CDR3 coding DNA: TGTGCCAGCAGTTACGGGGGTATGAACACTGAAGCTTTCTTT. The chain couples TRBV6-6 to TRBJ1-1; tentatively, D is TRBD1 (5 bases). Germline assignment: CDR1 MNHNY and CDR2 SVGAGI (reference sequence). V was cut by 2 bases and J by 0 bases, with 7 bases left in between. The CDR3 covers 14 residues.

This clone was seen only a few times. The chain links TRBV10-1 to TRBJ2-7, with D possibly being TRBD2 (5 bases). This CDR3 has 11 amino acids. Trimming took 4 bases from V and 5 from J, leaving 6 bases between them. CDR1 and CDR2 (germline): WNHNN, SYGVQD (reference sequence). The CDR3 reads CASSAGNEQYF. CDR3 DNA: TGCGCCAGCAGTGCGGGGAACGAGCAGTACTTC.

The CDR3 sequence: CASNKSQRTYGYTF. For the CDR3, the DNA is TGTGCCAGCAATAAGTCCCAACGGACCTATGGCTACACCTTC. V usage is TRBV19 and J usage is TRBJ1-2; D not resolved. V lost 9 bases to trimming and J lost 4 bases, with 18 bases between them. This CDR3 spans 14 amino acids. Germline assignment: CDR1 LNHDA and CDR2 SQIVND (reference sequence).

This clone was observed many times. The V call is TRBV19, the J call TRBJ2-1; a weak D match, TRBD1 (6 bases). This CDR3 spans 13 amino acids. The germline V gene has CDR1 LNHDA and CDR2 SQIVND (reference sequence). Between the trimmed V and J ends, which lost 6 bases and 6 bases, there was a span of 12 bases. CDR3 DNA: TGTGCCAGTAGCAATACAGGGACCAATGAGCAGTTCTTC. Translation gives CASSNTGTNEQFF.

V and J are TRBV3-1 (or the pseudogene TRBV3-2) and TRBJ1-2; D is uncertain. The CDR3 runs 13 residues. V was trimmed by 4 bases and J by 4 bases, leaving 10 bases between them. Looked up from germline, CDR1 is LGHDT and CDR2 is YNNKEL (reference sequence). This CDR3 is CASSPDTAYGYTF. Here the CDR3 DNA reads TGTGCCAGCAGCCCCGACACTGCCTATGGCTACACCTTC.